A selection of T cell receptor beta chains follows, all from one sample in a study of T-cell memory formation after mild COVID-19. Via MiXCR, TCRdb re-called the 5' RACE reads, giving one row per CDR3 protein. This table holds some 450,000 distinct CDR3 sequences, about a sixth found once. Sequenced input: PBMCs or a T cell subset sorted from them (not recorded which). These receptors originate from a man aged 18 to 29 who had mild COVID-19 (a few samples of this study predate the infection). Cell type and time point are not known. Both conserved end residues are part of each CDR3. Each record gives: J gene, CDR3 length, V gene, clone size, D gene, CDR3 DNA, CDR3 protein. A D gene is named only where the DNA matches it firmly. Where a row states a size, it is once, few, many or the class of an expanded clone; other rows omit it.

TRBJ1-5 | 14 | TRBV24-1 | . | . | TGTGCCACCAGTGACCTCAAAAATTACCAGCCCCAGCATTTT | CATSDLKNYQPQHF
TRBJ2-5 | 15 | TRBV10-3 | once | TRBD1 | TGTGCCATCAGTTTACAGGGGGCGACGATGGAGACCCAGTACTTC | CAISLQGATMETQYF
TRBJ2-7 | 13 | TRBV7-9 | . | . | TGTGCCAGCAGCTTAGGGCCGGCCGACGAGCAGTACTTC | CASSLGPADEQYF
TRBJ1-1 | 14 | TRBV5-1 | . | TRBD1 | TGCGCCAGCAGCTTTCTTTCAGGGGGTACTGAAGCTTTCTTT | CASSFLSGGTEAFF
TRBJ2-1 | 15 | TRBV20-1 | once | TRBD2 | TGCAGTGCTAGATACCGAGCGGGGGGTAACAATGAGCAGTTCTTC | CSARYRAGGNNEQFF
TRBJ2-1 | 15 | TRBV7-3 | few | TRBD2 | TGTGCCAGCAGCTTACTAGGGACTAGCGGCAATGAGCAGTTCTTC | CASSLLGTSGNEQFF
TRBJ2-7 | 14 | TRBV23-1 | few | . | TGCGCCAGGGTCGACAGCGATAGCTCCTACGAGCAGTACTTC | CARVDSDSSYEQYF
TRBJ2-1 | 17 | TRBV4-1 | . | TRBD2 | TGCGCCAGCAGCCTTAGCGGGGGCCTACCATCCTACAATGAGCAGTTCTTC | CASSLSGGLPSYNEQFF
TRBJ2-1 | 15 | TRBV11-2 | . | . | TGTGCCAGCAGCTTATCGGCGGGGCCCGCCAATGAGCAGTTCTTC | CASSLSAGPANEQFF
TRBJ2-1 | 15 | TRBV6-2/TRBV6-3 | . | TRBD1 | TGTGCCAGCAGTTACTCTGCCACAGGGGTGTGTGAGCAGTTCTTC | CASSYSATGVCEQFF
TRBJ2-3 | 16 | TRBV20-1 | few | TRBD2 | TGCAGTGCTCCTAAGCTAGCGGGGGGGTTCACAGATACGCAGTATTTT | CSAPKLAGGFTDTQYF
TRBJ2-3 | 18 | TRBV12-3/TRBV12-4 | few | . | TGTGCCAGCAGTTTATCGTTTTGGTTGGACACTAGCACAGATACGCAGTATTTT | CASSLSFWLDTSTDTQYF
TRBJ2-5 | 17 | TRBV20-1 | . | TRBD2 | TGCAGTGCTAGAGATTTCTCCCTAGCGGGGGGGCAAGAGACCCAGTACTTC | CSARDFSLAGGQETQYF
TRBJ1-1 | 15 | TRBV7-2 | few | . | TGTGCCAGCAGCTTGGCGGGACGGGTGAACACTGAAGCTTTCTTT | CASSLAGRVNTEAFF
TRBJ1-4 | 15 | TRBV5-1 | . | . | TGCGCCAGCAGCCCTGGGGCAACAACTAATGAAAAACTGTTTTTT | CASSPGATTNEKLFF
TRBJ1-4 | 15 | TRBV30 | . | TRBD1 | TGTGCCTGGGCCGTTACCGGGACAGGGAGGGAAAAACTGTTTTTT | CAWAVTGTGREKLFF
TRBJ2-3 | 16 | TRBV28 | . | TRBD2 | TGTGCCAGCAGTTTGGCGGGGGGGGTGGGCACAGATACGCAGTATTTT | CASSLAGGVGTDTQYF
TRBJ2-1 | 15 | TRBV6-6 | . | TRBD1 | TGTGCCAGCAGCCCGGACAGGGAGTCCCACAATGAGCAGTTCTTC | CASSPDRESHNEQFF
TRBJ2-5 | 14 | TRBV6-2/TRBV6-3 | few | . | TGTGCCAGCAGTTACTCGGCTAGCCGAGAGACCCAGTACTTC | CASSYSASRETQYF
TRBJ2-1 | 13 | TRBV20-1 | many | TRBD2 | TGCAGTGCTGGCGGACTAGCCGGGAATGAGCAGTTCTTC | CSAGGLAGNEQFF
TRBJ2-1 | 15 | TRBV18 | once | TRBD1 | TGTGCCAGCTCACCACAGGACAGGGTGTACAATGAGCAGTTCTTC | CASSPQDRVYNEQFF
TRBJ1-4 | 15 | TRBV5-1 | many | . | TGCGCCAGCAGCTTCTCACCGGACATCAATGAAAAACTGTTTTTT | CASSFSPDINEKLFF
TRBJ1-5 | 14 | TRBV4-3 | . | . | TGCGCCAGCAGCCAAGGCAGGCACAATCAGCCCCAGCATTTT | CASSQGRHNQPQHF
TRBJ2-3 | 14 | TRBV29-1 | . | . | TGCAGCGGTAGCGTAGCGGCGCTCACAGATACGCAGTATTTT | CSGSVAALTDTQYF
TRBJ2-1 | 19 | TRBV6-6 | few | TRBD2 | TGTGCCAGCAGTTACCCAAGACTAGCGGGGGGGCGATCCTACAATGAGCAGTTCTTC | CASSYPRLAGGRSYNEQFF
TRBJ2-5 | 15 | TRBV6-2/TRBV6-3 | . | . | TGTGCCAGCAGTGCGAACATGGCAGGTCCGGAGACCCAGTACTTC | CASSANMAGPETQYF
TRBJ1-2 | 14 | TRBV6-5 | . | . | TGTGCCAGCAGTTACTCCCCGGACGGAAATGGCTACACCTTC | CASSYSPDGNGYTF
TRBJ2-6 | 17 | TRBV5-4 | . | . | TGTGCCAGCAGTCCATTGGGCACCGGTTCTGGGGCCAACGTCCTGACTTTC | CASSPLGTGSGANVLTF
TRBJ2-5 | 14 | TRBV18 | few | . | TGTGCCAGCTCGCCGCAGAAAGCCCAAGAGACCCAGTACTTC | CASSPQKAQETQYF
TRBJ1-2 | 13 | TRBV30 | . | . | TGTGCCTGGAGTGGTCAAGTAATCTATGGCTACACCTTC | CAWSGQVIYGYTF
TRBJ1-5 | 14 | TRBV30 | few | . | TGTGCCTGGAGTGTGGAGGCCGTCTATCAGCCCCAGCATTTT | CAWSVEAVYQPQHF
TRBJ2-7 | 15 | TRBV5-1 | . | . | TGCGCCAGCAGCTTGGGATGGGGGAACGCATACGAGCAGTACTTC | CASSLGWGNAYEQYF
TRBJ1-6 | 15 | TRBV28 | few | TRBD1 | TGTGCCAGCAATTCGGGACAGGGGCTCAATTCACCCCTCCACTTT | CASNSGQGLNSPLHF
TRBJ1-2 | 12 | TRBV7-9 | few | TRBD1 | TGTGCCAGCAGCTATGGACAGGGAGGCTACACCTTC | CASSYGQGGYTF
TRBJ2-7 | 11 | TRBV7-8 | . | . | TGTGCCAGCAGCTTATGGGAAGAGCAGTACTTC | CASSLWEEQYF
TRBJ2-6 | 16 | TRBV10-3 | many | TRBD1 | TGTGCCATCAGTGACGGGACAGGGCCTGGGGCCAACGTCCTGACTTTC | CAISDGTGPGANVLTF
TRBJ1-1 | 19 | TRBV6-2/TRBV6-3 | many | . | TGTGCCAGCAGACGGAGGCCAGCACTCAGGGTAGGACGGGACGGTGAAGCTTTCTTT | CASRRRPALRVGRDGEAFF
TRBJ1-1 | 15 | TRBV5-1 | few | . | TGCGCCAGCAGCTCTTACAGGGTGGGGAACACTGAAGCTTTCTTT | CASSSYRVGNTEAFF
TRBJ1-1 | 13 | TRBV3-1 | few | TRBD1 | TGTGCCAGCAGCCAAGGGACAGGGTCTGCAGCTTTCTTT | CASSQGTGSAAFF
TRBJ1-2 | 11 | TRBV11-2 | few | . | TGTGCCACCCGAGCTAACTATGGCTACACCTTC | CATRANYGYTF
TRBJ2-2 | 15 | TRBV5-6 | . | TRBD1 | TGTGCCAGCAGCCCGCGGACAGGGGCGGGCGGGGAGCTGTTTTTT | CASSPRTGAGGELFF
TRBJ2-1 | 15 | TRBV7-9 | many | . | TGTGCCAGCAGCTTTGTGGGGGCCGGGGACAATGAGCAGTTCTTC | CASSFVGAGDNEQFF
TRBJ2-1 | 14 | TRBV20-1 | . | . | TGCAGTGCTAGAGGGACATCACCTTACAATGAGCAGTTCTTC | CSARGTSPYNEQFF